A single sample gave rise to the 21 T cell receptor beta chains below, sequenced in a study of CD8 T cells in ankylosing spondylitis (TCRdb year 2017). Library preparation employed 5' RACE. Sequencing was performed on an Illumina HiSeq 2500. The public reads were run again by TCRdb, first through fastp at Q25 and then through MiXCR, and only productive beta chains were kept. Identical CDR3 protein sequences are pooled into one entry, listed with their most common genes and DNA. For this sample there are about 130,000 distinct CDR3 sequences; 7.3% appear just once. Roughly 12% of the sample goes to the ten largest clones. The sample comprised blood, either unsorted or a sorted T cell fraction (not recorded which). Receptors were obtained from a female donor with ankylosing spondylitis or in good health (not recorded which).

This chain links TRBV24-1 with TRBJ2-1; 7 bases align to TRBD2. CDR1 and CDR2 from the germline V gene are KGHDR and SFDVKD. There are 18 residues in the CDR3. V gave up 4 bases and J gave up 9 bases; unmatched junction bases: 20. The CDR3 region has the DNA TGTGCCACCAGTGACCCCTCCCAGGCTAGCGGCGGGCGGGGTGAGCAGTTCTTC. Its protein is CATSDPSQASGGRGEQFF.

This clonotype was observed many times. The chain couples TRBV6-1 to TRBJ1-1; D is undetermined. From germline, CDR1 is MNHNS and CDR2 SASEGT. Trimming left V 3 bases short and J 6 bases short, with 11 bases between. The CDR3 covers 13 residues. CDR3 amino acids: CASSDRKLAEAFF. In DNA, the CDR3 is TGTGCCAGCAGTGACCGCAAGTTAGCTGAAGCTTTCTTT.

This clonotype was picked up many times. The chain recombines TRBV5-1 with TRBJ1-2; D not resolved. Per germline, CDR1 SGHRS and CDR2 YFSETQ. The CDR3 runs to 13 residues. Trimming removed 0 bases from V and 2 bases from J, with 5 bases in between. CDR3 sequence (DNA): TGCGCCAGCAGCTTGGGGGCGAACTATGGCTACACCTTC. Its protein is CASSLGANYGYTF.

This clonotype was counted many times. The chain employs TRBV9 and TRBJ2-3; TRBD1 aligns across 8 bases. This CDR3 contains 15 residues. The V gene end was trimmed by 0 bases and the J gene end by 3 bases; junction bases not matched to a gene: 3. Germline CDR1 reads SGDLS; CDR2 reads YYNGEE. In DNA, the CDR3 is TGTGCCAGCAGCGTAGGACAGGGGAGAACAGATACGCAGTATTTT. It codes for CASSVGQGRTDTQYF.

The table lists this clonotype with many counts. The chain carries TRBV28 and TRBJ1-2; D gene ambiguous. The CDR3 extends over 12 amino acids. Germline V lookup: CDR1 MDHEN, CDR2 SYDVKM. With 11 bases removed from V and 8 bases from J, the gap between germline ends came to 18 bases. CDR3 sequence reads: CALGSGELGYTF. The CDR3 DNA is TGTGCCCTTGGATCGGGTGAATTAGGCTACACCTTC.

The table lists this clonotype with many counts. The V gene is TRBV11-1, the J gene TRBJ2-1; D might be TRBD2 (6 bases). This CDR3 spans 17 amino acids. Trimming stripped 6 bases from V and 3 bases from J, with 21 bases between. Per the germline V gene, CDR1 is SGHAT and CDR2 is FQDESV (reference sequence). The CDR3 DNA is TGTGCCAGCAGGGATGGGGTTTTAGCGGACCTCTACAATGAGCAGTTCTTC. Residues: CASRDGVLADLYNEQFF.

This clonotype was observed many times. The rearrangement links TRBV7-8 to TRBJ2-3; possibly TRBD1 for D (5 bases). The length of the CDR3 is 14 residues. Germline assignment: CDR1 SGHVS and CDR2 FQNEAQ. The V end lost 2 bases, the J end lost 0 bases, and 6 bases lay between the germline ends. The CDR3 loop is CASSLSGSTDTQYF. The CDR3 DNA follows: TGTGCCAGCAGCTTATCAGGGAGCACAGATACGCAGTATTTT.

The chain employs TRBV7-9 and TRBJ1-2, with D perhaps TRBD1 (6 bases). V lost 5 bases and J lost 7, with 20 bases in between. Germline lookup yields CDR1 SEHNR and CDR2 FQNEAQ (reference sequence). The length of the CDR3 is 15 residues. CDR3 bases: TGTGCCAGCAGCCAAGGAACAGGGATAATCGGTGGCTACACCTTC. Amino acids: CASSQGTGIIGGYTF. Using reference TRBV7-9 and TRBJ1-2 for the parts outside the CDR3, the full variable domain is DTGVSQNPRHKITKRGQNVTFRCDPISEHNRLYWYRQTLGQGPEFLTYFQNEAQLEKSRLLSDRFSAERPKGSFSTLEIQRTEQGDSAMYLCASSQGTGIIGGYTFGSGTRLTVV.

This clonotype was counted between two and nine times. This chain links TRBV5-1 with TRBJ2-1; TRBD1 matches 10 bases. Trimming at V came to 0 bases and at J to 15 bases, leaving 15 bases not matched to a gene. Germline lookup yields CDR1 SGHRS and CDR2 YFSETQ. The CDR3 length is 16 residues. CDR3 bases: TGCGCCAGCAGCTTGGATGGACCGGGACAGGGGATAGCAGGGTTCTTC. It codes for CASSLDGPGQGIAGFF. The full variable domain, with the rest looked up from reference TRBV5-1 and TRBJ2-1, is KAGVTQTPRYLIKTRGQQVTLSCSPISGHRSVSWYQQTPGQGLQFLFEYFSETQRNKGNFPGRFSGRQFSNSRSEMNVSTLELGDSALYLCASSLDGPGQGIAGFFGPGTRLTVL.

This clonotype has ten or more counts. The chain combines TRBV12-3 or TRBV12-4 with TRBJ2-5; D is perhaps TRBD1 or TRBD2 (7 bases each). The CDR3 runs 14 residues. The V gene lost 4 bases and the J gene lost 2 bases, with 11 bases spanning the gap. The CDR3 bases are TGTGCCAGCAGTTGGGGGGGACAGCAAGAGACCCAGTACTTC. Translation: CASSWGGQQETQYF.

The chain links TRBV5-5 to TRBJ2-5; weak D call: TRBD1 (5 bases). The ends were cut back, 4 bases at V and 5 bases at J, with 15 bases in the middle. The CDR3 is made up of 14 amino acids. CDR1 is SGHKS, CDR2 YYEKEE, per germline (reference sequence). CDR3 nucleotide sequence: TGTGCCAGCAGCGCAGGACATGGTGAGGAGACCCAGTACTTC. This sequence encodes CASSAGHGEETQYF.

This clonotype was picked up many times. CDR3 sequence reads: CAISGGQDTEAFF. CDR3 bases: TGTGCCATCAGTGGGGGACAGGACACTGAAGCTTTCTTT. The chain links TRBV10-3 to TRBJ1-1; 8 bases are shared with TRBD1. Germline assignment: CDR1 ENHRY and CDR2 SYGVKD. This CDR3 comprises 13 residues. The V gene end was trimmed by 4 bases and the J gene end by 3 bases; junction bases not matched to a gene: 1.

The rearrangement links TRBV7-2 to TRBJ2-7; 8 bases line up with TRBD1. This CDR3 contains 16 residues. J gave up 5 bases and V 3 bases, and 12 bases lay outside the gene matches. Per germline, CDR1 SGHTA and CDR2 FQGNSA. The CDR3 DNA sequence: TGTGCCAGCAGCTTGGGACAGGACCTAAAGAATAACGAGCAGTACTTC. It is translated as CASSLGQDLKNNEQYF. Drawing the rest from reference TRBV7-2 and TRBJ2-7, the complete variable domain is GAGVSQSPSNKVTEKGKDVELRCDPISGHTALYWYRQSLGQGLEFLIYFQGNSAPDKSGLPSDRFSAERTGGSVSTLTIQRTQQEDSAVYLCASSLGQDLKNNEQYFGPGTRLTVT.

The chain joins TRBV9 to TRBJ1-6; D is unclear. Germline-derived CDR1 and CDR2 are SGDLS and YYNGEE. This CDR3 contains 15 residues. The ends were cut back, 0 bases at V and 5 bases at J, with 9 bases in the middle. The CDR3: CASSVGGRDNSPLHF. CDR3 DNA sequence: TGTGCCAGCAGCGTAGGGGGTAGGGATAATTCACCCCTCCACTTT.

This clonotype was found a few times. V usage is TRBV5-5 and J usage is TRBJ1-6, with D uncertain. Germline CDR1 and CDR2: SGHKS and YYEKEE (reference sequence). V shed 5 bases and J shed 10 bases, with 13 bases lying between them. The CDR3 length is 13 residues. In nucleotides, the CDR3 is TGTGCCAGCAGTCCGATTGAAGGATCACCCCTCCACTTT. Translating it yields CASSPIEGSPLHF.

The sample holds many counts of this clonotype. V gene TRBV5-1 combines with J gene TRBJ1-6; D unresolved. V lost 0 bases and J lost 2, with 6 bases in between. Germline CDR1 reads SGHRS; CDR2 reads YFSETQ. The CDR3 consists of 15 residues. The CDR3, as DNA: TGCGCCAGCAGCTTGGACACCACCTATAATTCACCCCTCCACTTT. Translating it yields CASSLDTTYNSPLHF.

This clonotype occurred many times. The rearrangement uses TRBV7-2 and TRBJ1-3; 7 bases map to TRBD1. The V and J ends lost 2 bases and 0 bases, in that order; junction bases with no gene match: 4. CDR1 SGHTA and CDR2 FQGNSA come from the germline V gene. The CDR3 has 16 residues. CDR3 in amino acids: CASSLSDRVSGNTIYF. CDR3 nucleotide sequence: TGTGCCAGCAGCTTATCCGACAGGGTCTCTGGAAACACCATATATTTT.

This clonotype occurred many times. This chain uses TRBV7-3 with TRBJ2-2, with D possibly TRBD2 on 5 matching bases. V was trimmed by 5 bases and J by 3 bases, leaving 13 bases between them. The CDR3 is 15 amino acids. Germline CDR1 reads SGHTA; CDR2 reads FQGTGA. In DNA form, the CDR3 reads TGTGCCAGCAGCACCTCGTCGGGGTACACCGGGGAGCTGTTTTTT. Protein: CASSTSSGYTGELFF. The variable domain in full, with the rest retrieved from reference TRBV7-3 and TRBJ2-2, is GAGVSQTPSNKVTEKGKYVELRCDPISGHTALYWYRQSLGQGPEFLIYFQGTGAADDSGLPNDRFFAVRPEGSVSTLKIQRTERGDSAVYLCASSTSSGYTGELFFGEGSRLTVL.

This clonotype was detected ten times or more. The chain combines TRBV24-1 with TRBJ2-2; D is possibly TRBD1 or TRBD2 (6 bases each). The V end lost 1 base, the J end lost 0 bases, and 8 bases lay between the germline ends. This CDR3 is 16 amino acids long. Looked up from germline, CDR1 is KGHDR and CDR2 is SFDVKD. CDR3: CATSDLGGPNTGELFF. CDR3 coding DNA: TGTGCCACCAGTGATTTAGGGGGGCCGAACACCGGGGAGCTGTTTTTT.

This clonotype was picked up many times. V is TRBV19 and J is TRBJ2-5, with a weak D call TRBD2 (6 bases). This CDR3 has 15 residues. Trimming cost V 6 bases and J 3 bases, with 17 bases left between them. The germline V gene has CDR1 LNHDA and CDR2 SQIVND (reference sequence). The CDR3 nucleotides are TGTGCCAGTAGCCCCCGATGGGGGACTGAAGAGACCCAGTACTTC. This translates into CASSPRWGTEETQYF.

This clonotype was found many times. The chain links TRBV6-5 to TRBJ2-1; a weak D match, TRBD1 (5 bases). The CDR3 is 17 amino acids. The V and J ends lost 2 bases and 5 bases respectively, with 19 bases between them. From germline, CDR1 is MNHEY and CDR2 SVGAGI. For the CDR3, the DNA is TGTGCCAGCAGTTACGGAACAGGCACCAACCACAACAATGAGCAGTTCTTC. It encodes CASSYGTGTNHNNEQFF.